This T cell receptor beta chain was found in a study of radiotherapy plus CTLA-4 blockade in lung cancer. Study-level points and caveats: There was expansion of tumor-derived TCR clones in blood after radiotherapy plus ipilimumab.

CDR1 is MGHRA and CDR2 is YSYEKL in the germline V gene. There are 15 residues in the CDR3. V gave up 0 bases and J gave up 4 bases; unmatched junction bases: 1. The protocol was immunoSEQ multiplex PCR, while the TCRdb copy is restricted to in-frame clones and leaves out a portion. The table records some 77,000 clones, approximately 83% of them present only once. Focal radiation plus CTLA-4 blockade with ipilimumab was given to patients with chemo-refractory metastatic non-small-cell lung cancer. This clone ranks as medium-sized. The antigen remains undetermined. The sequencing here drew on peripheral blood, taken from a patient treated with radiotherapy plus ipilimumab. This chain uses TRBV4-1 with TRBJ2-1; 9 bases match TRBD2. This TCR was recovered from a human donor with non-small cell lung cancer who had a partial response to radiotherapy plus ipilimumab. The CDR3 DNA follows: TGCGCCAGCAGCCAAGAGCTAGCGGGGTACAATGAGCAGTTCTTC. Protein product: CASSQELAGYNEQFF.